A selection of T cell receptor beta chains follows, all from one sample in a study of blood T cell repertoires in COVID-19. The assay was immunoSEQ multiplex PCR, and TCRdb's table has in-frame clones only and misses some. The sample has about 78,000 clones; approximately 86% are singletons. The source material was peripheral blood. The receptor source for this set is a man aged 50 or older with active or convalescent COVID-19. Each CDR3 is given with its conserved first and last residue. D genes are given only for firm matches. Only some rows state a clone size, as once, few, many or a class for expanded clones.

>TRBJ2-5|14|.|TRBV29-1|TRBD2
CSVEGLEIMETQYF
TGCAGCGTTGAGGGACTAGAAATTATGGAGACCCAGTACTTC
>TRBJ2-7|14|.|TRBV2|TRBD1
CASRRDRLSYEQYF
TGTGCCAGCAGACGGGACAGACTTTCCTACGAGCAGTACTTC
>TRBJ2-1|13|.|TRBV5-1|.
CASSLASENEQFF
TGCGCCAGCAGCTTGGCCTCAGAAAATGAGCAGTTCTTC
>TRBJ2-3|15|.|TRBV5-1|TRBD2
CASSLTSGGPDTQYF
TGCGCCAGCAGCTTAACTAGCGGAGGCCCAGATACGCAGTATTTT
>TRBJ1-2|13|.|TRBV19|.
CASSMGGDYGYTF
TGTGCCAGTAGTATGGGGGGAGACTATGGCTACACCTTC
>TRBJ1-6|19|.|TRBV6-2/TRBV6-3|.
CASSYPLHRESSYNSPLHF
TGTGCCAGCAGTTACCCTCTTCACAGGGAAAGCTCCTATAATTCACCCCTCCACTTT
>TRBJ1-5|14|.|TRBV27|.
CASSLQGLNQPQHF
TGTGCCAGCAGTTTACAGGGATTGAATCAGCCCCAGCATTTT
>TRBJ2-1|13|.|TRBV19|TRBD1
CASSRDSYNEQFF
TGTGCCAGTAGTAGGGACAGTTACAATGAGCAGTTCTTC
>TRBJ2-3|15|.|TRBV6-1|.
CASSEAKTSTDTQYF
TGTGCCAGCAGTGAAGCAAAAACTAGCACAGATACGCAGTATTTT
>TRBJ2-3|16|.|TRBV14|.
CASSQGAGGVTDTQYF
TGTGCCAGCAGCCAAGGAGCAGGAGGAGTCACAGATACGCAGTATTTT
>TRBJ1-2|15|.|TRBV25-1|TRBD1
CASSEGTGGGYGYTF
TGTGCCAGCAGTGAGGGGACAGGGGGAGGCTATGGCTACACCTTC
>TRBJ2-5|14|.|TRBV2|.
CASTPRSSEETQYF
TGTGCCAGCACTCCTCGAAGTAGTGAAGAGACCCAGTACTTC
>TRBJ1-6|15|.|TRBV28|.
CASSPGSSYNSPLHF
TGTGCCAGCAGTCCAGGAAGCTCCTATAATTCACCCCTCCACTTT
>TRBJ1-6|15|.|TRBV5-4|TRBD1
CASSYQGAGNSPLHF
TGTGCCAGCAGTTACCAGGGGGCAGGGAATTCACCCCTCCACTTT
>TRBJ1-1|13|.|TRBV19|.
CASSIGRNTEAFF
TGTGCCAGTAGTATAGGTAGAAACACTGAAGCTTTCTTT
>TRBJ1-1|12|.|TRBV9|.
CASSVGETEAFF
TGTGCCAGCAGCGTCGGGGAAACTGAAGCTTTCTTT
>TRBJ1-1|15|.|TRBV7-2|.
CASSPRSGMNTEAFF
TGTGCCAGCAGCCCCCGATCAGGCATGAACACTGAAGCTTTCTTT
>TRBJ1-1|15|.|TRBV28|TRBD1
CASSLGQGGRTEAFF
TGTGCCAGCAGTTTGGGACAGGGCGGACGGACTGAAGCTTTCTTT
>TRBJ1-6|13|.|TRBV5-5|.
CASSWDINSPLHF
TGTGCCAGCAGCTGGGACATTAATTCACCCCTCCACTTT
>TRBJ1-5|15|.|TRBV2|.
CASSEGGGRNQPQHF
TGTGCCAGCAGTGAGGGAGGGGGGCGCAATCAGCCCCAGCATTTT
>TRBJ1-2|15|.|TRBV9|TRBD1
CASSVGGGQNYGYTF
TGTGCCAGCAGCGTAGGAGGGGGACAGAACTATGGCTACACCTTC
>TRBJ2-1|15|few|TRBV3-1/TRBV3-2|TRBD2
CASSQQRGGGDEQFF
TGTGCCAGCAGCCAGCAGCGGGGGGGAGGCGATGAGCAGTTCTTC
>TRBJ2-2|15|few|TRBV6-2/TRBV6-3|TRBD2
CASSYSGAPTGELFF
TGTGCCAGCAGTTACAGCGGGGCGCCCACCGGGGAGCTGTTTTTT
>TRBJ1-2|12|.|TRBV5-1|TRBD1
CASCRDRDGYTF
TGCGCCAGCTGCCGGGACAGGGATGGCTACACCTTC
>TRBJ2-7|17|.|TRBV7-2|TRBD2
CASSLEGTSGGAREQYF
TGTGCCAGCAGCTTAGAGGGGACTAGCGGGGGGGCCCGAGAGCAGTACTTC
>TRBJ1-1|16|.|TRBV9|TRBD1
CASSVAPTGKVAEAFF
TGTGCCAGCAGCGTAGCCCCGACAGGGAAGGTGGCTGAAGCTTTCTTT
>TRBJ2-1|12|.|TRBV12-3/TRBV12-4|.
CASTLRNNEQFF
TGTGCCAGCACCTTGAGAAACAATGAGCAGTTCTTC
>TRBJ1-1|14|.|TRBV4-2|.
CASSQARGDTEAFF
TGTGCCAGCAGCCAAGCGCGGGGCGACACTGAAGCTTTCTTT
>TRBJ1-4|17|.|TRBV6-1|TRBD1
CASSGGQGPTTNEKLFF
TGTGCCAGCAGTGGGGGACAGGGGCCAACAACTAATGAAAAACTGTTTTTT
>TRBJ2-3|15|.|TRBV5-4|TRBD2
CASSEGLAGVDTQYF
TGTGCCAGCAGCGAAGGACTAGCGGGGGTAGATACGCAGTATTTT
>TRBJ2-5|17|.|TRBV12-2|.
CASRSTPQGASGETQYF
TGTGCAAGTCGCTCCACCCCACAGGGGGCGTCTGGTGAGACCCAGTACTTC
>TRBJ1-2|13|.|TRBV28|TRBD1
CASSRQGAGGYTF
TGTGCCAGCAGCAGACAGGGGGCAGGAGGCTACACCTTC
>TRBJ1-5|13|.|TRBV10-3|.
CAISPTTGQPQHF
TGTGCCATCAGTCCGACAACAGGTCAGCCCCAGCATTTT
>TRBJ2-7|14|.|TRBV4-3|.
CASSLATGSYEQYF
TGCGCCAGCAGCCTCGCTACAGGGAGCTACGAGCAGTACTTC
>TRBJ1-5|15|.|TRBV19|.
CASSIEGLSNQPQHF
TGTGCCAGTAGTATAGAGGGGCTTAGCAATCAGCCCCAGCATTTT
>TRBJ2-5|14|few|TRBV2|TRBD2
CASGGRTGGETQYF
TGTGCCAGCGGGGGACGGACGGGGGGAGAGACCCAGTACTTC
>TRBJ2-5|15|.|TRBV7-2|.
CASSIGLPGQETQYF
TGTGCCAGCAGCATCGGACTCCCCGGGCAAGAGACCCAGTACTTC
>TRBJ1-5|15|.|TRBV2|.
CASSEGGSSNQPQHF
TGTGCCAGCAGTGAGGGAGGGTCGAGCAATCAGCCCCAGCATTTT
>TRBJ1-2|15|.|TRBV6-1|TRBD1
CASSDPGTGFYGYTF
TGTGCCAGCAGTGATCCCGGGACAGGGTTCTATGGCTACACCTTC
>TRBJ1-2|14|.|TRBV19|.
CASSIAPGDYGYTF
TGTGCCAGTAGTATAGCGCCCGGGGACTATGGCTACACCTTC
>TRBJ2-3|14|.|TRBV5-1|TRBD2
CASSSLAGTDTQYF
TGCGCCAGCAGCTCACTAGCGGGGACAGATACGCAGTATTTT
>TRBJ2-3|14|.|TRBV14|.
CASSRTGNTDTQYF
TGTGCCAGCAGCAGGACGGGAAACACAGATACGCAGTATTTT
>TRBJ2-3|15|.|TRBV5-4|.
CASSLAGRSTDTQYF
TGTGCCAGCAGCTTAGCGGGCCGCAGCACAGATACGCAGTATTTT
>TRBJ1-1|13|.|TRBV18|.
CASSPPGVTEAFF
TGTGCCAGCTCACCCCCGGGGGTCACTGAAGCTTTCTTT
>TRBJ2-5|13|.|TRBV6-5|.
CASGGTVQETQYF
TGTGCCAGCGGAGGGACAGTCCAAGAGACCCAGTACTTC
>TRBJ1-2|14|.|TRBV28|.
CASRPTVPNYGYTF
TGTGCCAGCAGACCTACAGTTCCTAACTATGGCTACACCTTC
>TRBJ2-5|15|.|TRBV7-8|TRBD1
CASSFPGQPQETQYF
TGTGCCAGCAGCTTCCCGGGACAGCCACAAGAGACCCAGTACTTC
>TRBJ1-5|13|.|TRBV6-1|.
CASSEGEGQPQHF
TGTGCCAGCAGTGAAGGAGAGGGACAGCCCCAGCATTTT
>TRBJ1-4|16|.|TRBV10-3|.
CAISDSSGTNNEKLFF
TGTGCCATCAGTGACTCCTCCGGGACAAATAATGAAAAACTGTTTTTT
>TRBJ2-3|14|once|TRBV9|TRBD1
CASSAWDRDDTQYF
TGTGCCAGCAGCGCGTGGGACAGGGACGATACGCAGTATTTT
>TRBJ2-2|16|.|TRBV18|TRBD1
CASSPPGQGNTGELFF
TGTGCCAGCTCACCCCCGGGACAGGGGAACACCGGGGAGCTGTTTTTT
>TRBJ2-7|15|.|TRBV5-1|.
CASSLGQGFPYEQYF
TGCGCCAGCAGCTTGGGGCAGGGATTCCCCTACGAGCAGTACTTC
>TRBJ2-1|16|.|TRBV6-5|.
CASSYSSRSSYNEQFF
TGTGCCAGCAGTTACTCCTCGAGGAGCTCCTACAATGAGCAGTTCTTC
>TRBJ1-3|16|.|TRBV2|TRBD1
CASSEGGTGGGNTIYF
TGTGCCAGCAGTGAAGGGGGGACAGGTGGTGGAAACACCATATATTTT